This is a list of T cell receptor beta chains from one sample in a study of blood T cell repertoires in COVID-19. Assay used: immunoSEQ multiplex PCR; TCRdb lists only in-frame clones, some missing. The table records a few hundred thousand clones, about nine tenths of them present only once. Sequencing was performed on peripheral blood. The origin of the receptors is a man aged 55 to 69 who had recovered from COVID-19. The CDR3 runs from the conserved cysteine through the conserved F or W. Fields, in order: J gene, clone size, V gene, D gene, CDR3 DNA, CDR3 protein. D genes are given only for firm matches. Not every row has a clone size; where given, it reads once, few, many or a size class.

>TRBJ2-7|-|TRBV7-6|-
TGTGCCAGCAGCCACGCCCGGAGCCTATCCTACGAGCAGTACTTC
CASSHARSLSYEQYF
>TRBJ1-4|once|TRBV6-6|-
TGTGCCAGCAGTCTACTCACGGGGGAAAAACTGTTTTTT
CASSLLTGEKLFF
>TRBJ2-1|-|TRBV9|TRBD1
TGTGCCAGCAGCGACGGACAGGGGGCCAATGAGCAGTTCTTC
CASSDGQGANEQFF
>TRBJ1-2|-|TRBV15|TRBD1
TGTGCCACCAGCAGAGCCCCGACAGGGGGCGAGGGCTACACCTTC
CATSRAPTGGEGYTF
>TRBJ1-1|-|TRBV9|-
TGTGCCAGCAGCGTAGGTGGGGCTGCCACTGAAGCTTTCTTT
CASSVGGAATEAFF
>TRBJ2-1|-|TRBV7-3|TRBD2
TGTGCCAGCAGCGATACTAGCGGCGACTACAATGAGCAGTTCTTC
CASSDTSGDYNEQFF
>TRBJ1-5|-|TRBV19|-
TGTGCCAGCCTTGACAGAAGGGGGAATCAGCCCCAGCATTTT
CASLDRRGNQPQHF
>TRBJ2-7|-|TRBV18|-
TGTGCCAGCTCACCCAGCGACAGCTCCTACGAGCAGTACTTC
CASSPSDSSYEQYF
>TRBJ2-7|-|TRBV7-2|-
TGTGCCAGCAGCTTAGATGGCGGGGGCCTCTCCTACGAGCAGTACTTC
CASSLDGGGLSYEQYF
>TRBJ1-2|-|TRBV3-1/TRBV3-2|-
TGTGCCAGCAGCCAAGTGGCCCACAGGGCTGGCTACACCTTC
CASSQVAHRAGYTF
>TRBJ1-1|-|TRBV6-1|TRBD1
TGTGCCAGCAGTTGGGACAGTGAAGCTTTCTTT
CASSWDSEAFF
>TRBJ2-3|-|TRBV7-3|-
TGTGCCAGCAGCTTACGTTCTAGTCCAGATACGCAGTATTTT
CASSLRSSPDTQYF
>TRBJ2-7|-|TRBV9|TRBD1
TGTGCCAGCAGCGAACAGGGGGTCTCCTACGAGCAGTACTTC
CASSEQGVSYEQYF
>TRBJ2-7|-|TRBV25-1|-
TGTGCCAGCAGGAGGGGAGGCGAATCCTACGAGCAGTACTTC
CASRRGGESYEQYF
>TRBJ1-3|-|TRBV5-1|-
TGCGCCAGCAGCTTGGCCGGACTCTCTGGAAACACCATATATTTT
CASSLAGLSGNTIYF
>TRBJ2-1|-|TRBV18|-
TGTGCCAGCTCATACCGGGTGGATGAGCAGTTCTTC
CASSYRVDEQFF
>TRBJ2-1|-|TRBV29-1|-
TGCAGCGCCGGCCCGGGACACAAATCCTACAATGAGCAGTTCTTC
CSAGPGHKSYNEQFF
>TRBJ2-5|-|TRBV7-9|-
TGTGCCAGCAGCTTAGTAGGGACTCGGGAGACCCAGTACTTC
CASSLVGTRETQYF